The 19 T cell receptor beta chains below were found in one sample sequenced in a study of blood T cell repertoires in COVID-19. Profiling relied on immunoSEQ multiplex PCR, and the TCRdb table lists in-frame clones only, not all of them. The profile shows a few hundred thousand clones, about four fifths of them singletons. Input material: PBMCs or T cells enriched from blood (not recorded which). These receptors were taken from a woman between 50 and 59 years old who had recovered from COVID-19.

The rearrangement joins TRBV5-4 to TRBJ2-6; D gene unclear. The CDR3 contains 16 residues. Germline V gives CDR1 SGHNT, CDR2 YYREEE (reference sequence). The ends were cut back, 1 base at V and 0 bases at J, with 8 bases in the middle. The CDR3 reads CASSLTVSSGANVLTF. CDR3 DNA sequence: TGTGCCAGCAGCTTGACAGTGAGCTCTGGGGCCAACGTCCTGACTTTC.

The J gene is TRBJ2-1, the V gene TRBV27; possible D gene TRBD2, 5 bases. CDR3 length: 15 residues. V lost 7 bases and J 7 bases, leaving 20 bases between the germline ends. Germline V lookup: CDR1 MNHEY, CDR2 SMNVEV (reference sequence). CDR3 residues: CASTVGGSPFNEQFF. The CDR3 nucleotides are TGTGCCAGCACTGTTGGAGGCTCCCCTTTTAATGAGCAGTTCTTC.

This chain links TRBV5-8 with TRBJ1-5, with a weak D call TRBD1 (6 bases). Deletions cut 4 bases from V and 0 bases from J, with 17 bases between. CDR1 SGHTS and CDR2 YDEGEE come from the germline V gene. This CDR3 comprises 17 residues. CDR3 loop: CASSGGGGGYSNQPQHF. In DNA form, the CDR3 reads TGTGCCAGCAGCGGTGGGGGGGGCGGTTATAGCAATCAGCCCCAGCATTTT.

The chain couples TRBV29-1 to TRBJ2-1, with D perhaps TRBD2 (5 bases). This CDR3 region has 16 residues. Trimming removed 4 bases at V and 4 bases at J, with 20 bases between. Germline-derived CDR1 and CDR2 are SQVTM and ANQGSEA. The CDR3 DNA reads TGCAGCGTTGTTAGCGCCTTACCTTCACTGTACAATGAGCAGTTCTTC. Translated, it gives CSVVSALPSLYNEQFF.

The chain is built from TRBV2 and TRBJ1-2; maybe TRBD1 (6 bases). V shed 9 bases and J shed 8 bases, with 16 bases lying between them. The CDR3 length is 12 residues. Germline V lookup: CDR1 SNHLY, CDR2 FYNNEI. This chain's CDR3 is CASSRDNRGYTF. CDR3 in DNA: TGTGCCAGTTCCAGGGACAATCGCGGCTACACCTTC.

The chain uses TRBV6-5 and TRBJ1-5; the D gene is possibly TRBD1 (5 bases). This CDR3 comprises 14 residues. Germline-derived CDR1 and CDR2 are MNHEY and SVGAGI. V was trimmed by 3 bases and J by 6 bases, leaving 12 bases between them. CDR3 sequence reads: CASSYTQGGQPQHF. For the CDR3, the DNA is TGTGCCAGCAGTTATACCCAGGGAGGTCAGCCCCAGCATTTT.

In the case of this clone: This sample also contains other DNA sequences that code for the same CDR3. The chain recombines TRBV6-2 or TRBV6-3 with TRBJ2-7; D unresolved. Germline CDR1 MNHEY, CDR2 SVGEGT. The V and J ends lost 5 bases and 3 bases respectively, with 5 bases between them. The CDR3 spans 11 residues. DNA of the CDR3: TGTGCCAGCAGTCCCTACTACGAGCAGTACTTC. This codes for CASSPYYEQYF.

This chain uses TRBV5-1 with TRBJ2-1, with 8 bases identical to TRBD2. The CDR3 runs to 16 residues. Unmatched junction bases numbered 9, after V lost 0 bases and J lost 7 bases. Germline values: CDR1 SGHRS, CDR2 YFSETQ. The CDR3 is CASSLVSAGGWNEQFF. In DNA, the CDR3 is TGCGCCAGCAGCTTGGTATCGGCGGGAGGCTGGAATGAGCAGTTCTTC.

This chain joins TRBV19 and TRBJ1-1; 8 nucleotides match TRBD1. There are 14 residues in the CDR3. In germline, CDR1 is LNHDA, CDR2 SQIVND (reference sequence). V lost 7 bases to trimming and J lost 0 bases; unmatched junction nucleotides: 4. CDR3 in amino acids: CASTRTGMNTEAFF. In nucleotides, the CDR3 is TGTGCCAGTACGAGGACAGGGATGAACACTGAAGCTTTCTTT.

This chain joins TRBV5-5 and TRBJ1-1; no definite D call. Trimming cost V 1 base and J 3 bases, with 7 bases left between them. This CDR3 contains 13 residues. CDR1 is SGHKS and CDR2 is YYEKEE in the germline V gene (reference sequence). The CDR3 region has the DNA TGTGCCAGCAGCTTGATGAGGGACACTGAAGCTTTCTTT. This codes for CASSLMRDTEAFF.

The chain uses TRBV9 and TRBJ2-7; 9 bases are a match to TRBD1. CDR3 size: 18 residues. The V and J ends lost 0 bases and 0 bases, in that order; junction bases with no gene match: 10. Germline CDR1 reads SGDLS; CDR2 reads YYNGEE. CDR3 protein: CASSVGSPGQGLSYEQYF. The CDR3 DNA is TGTGCCAGCAGCGTAGGATCTCCGGGACAGGGCCTCTCCTACGAGCAGTACTTC.

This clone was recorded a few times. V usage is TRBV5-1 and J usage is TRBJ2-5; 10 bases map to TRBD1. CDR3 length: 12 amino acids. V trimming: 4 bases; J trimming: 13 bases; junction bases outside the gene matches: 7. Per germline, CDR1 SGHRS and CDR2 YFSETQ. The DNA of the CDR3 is TGCGCCAGCAGCACTGGGACAGGGGCTGGGTACTTC. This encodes CASSTGTGAGYF.

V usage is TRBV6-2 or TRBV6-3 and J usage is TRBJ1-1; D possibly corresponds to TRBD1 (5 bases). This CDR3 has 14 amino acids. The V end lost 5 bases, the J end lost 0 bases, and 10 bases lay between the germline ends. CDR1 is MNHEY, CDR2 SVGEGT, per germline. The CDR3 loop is CASSLGGLNTEAFF. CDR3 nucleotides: TGTGCCAGCAGTCTGGGGGGACTGAACACTGAAGCTTTCTTT.

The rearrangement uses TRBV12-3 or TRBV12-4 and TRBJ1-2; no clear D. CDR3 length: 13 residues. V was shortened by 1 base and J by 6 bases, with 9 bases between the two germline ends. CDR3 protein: CASSLGQNDGYTF. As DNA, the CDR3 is TGTGCCAGCAGTTTAGGACAAAACGATGGCTACACCTTC.

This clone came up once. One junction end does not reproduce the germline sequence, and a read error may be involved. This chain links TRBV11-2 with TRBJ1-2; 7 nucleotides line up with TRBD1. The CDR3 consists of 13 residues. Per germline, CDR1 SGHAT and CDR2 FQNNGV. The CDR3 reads CASSSNRQGIRFF. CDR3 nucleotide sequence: TGTGCCAGCAGCTCGAACCGACAGGGAATTCGTTTCTTC. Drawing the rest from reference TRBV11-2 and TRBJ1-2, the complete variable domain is EAGVAQSPRYKIIEKRQSVAFWCNPISGHATLYWYQQILGQGPKLLIQFQNNGVVDDSQLPKDRFSAERLKGVDSTLKIQPAKLEDSAVYLCASSSNRQGIRFFGSGTRLTVV.

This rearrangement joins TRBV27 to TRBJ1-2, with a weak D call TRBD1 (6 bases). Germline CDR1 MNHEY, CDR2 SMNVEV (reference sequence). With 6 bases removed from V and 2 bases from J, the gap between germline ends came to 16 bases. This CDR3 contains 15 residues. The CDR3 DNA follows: TGTGCCAGCAGGGACAGCCCCAGGTCCAACTATGGCTACACCTTC. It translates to CASRDSPRSNYGYTF.

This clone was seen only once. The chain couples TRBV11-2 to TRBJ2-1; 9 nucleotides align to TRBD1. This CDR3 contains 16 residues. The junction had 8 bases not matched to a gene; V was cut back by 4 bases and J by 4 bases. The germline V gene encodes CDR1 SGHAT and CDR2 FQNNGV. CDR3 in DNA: TGTGCCAGCAGCTCACCGGGACAGGGATTATACAATGAGCAGTTCTTC. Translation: CASSSPGQGLYNEQFF.

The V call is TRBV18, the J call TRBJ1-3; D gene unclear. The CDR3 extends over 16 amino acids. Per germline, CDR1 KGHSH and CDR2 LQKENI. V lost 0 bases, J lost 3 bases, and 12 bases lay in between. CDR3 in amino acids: CASSPPSSNYGNTIYF. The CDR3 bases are TGTGCCAGCTCACCACCCTCGTCAAACTATGGAAACACCATATATTTT.

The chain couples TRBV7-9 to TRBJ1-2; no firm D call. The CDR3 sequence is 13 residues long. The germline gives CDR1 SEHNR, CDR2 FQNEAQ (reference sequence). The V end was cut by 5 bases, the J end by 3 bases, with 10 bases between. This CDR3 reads CASSTLADYGYTF. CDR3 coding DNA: TGTGCCAGCAGCACCCTGGCGGACTATGGCTACACCTTC.